The next 27 T cell receptor beta chains were all read from a single sample in a study of T cell changes during pregnancy in multiple sclerosis. Profiling relied on immunoSEQ multiplex PCR, and the TCRdb table lists in-frame clones only, not all of them. This sample yields approximately 11,000 clones, of which around four fifths are seen a single time; around 10% belongs to the top ten. The sample was CD8+ T cells from peripheral blood mononuclear cells, taken after pregnancy. The receptors originated from a female donor in good health, enrolled as a control in a pregnancy study.

This clone appeared once. The chain recombines TRBV7-3 with TRBJ2-5; 8 bases are a match to TRBD2. J gave up 5 bases and V 5 bases, and 10 bases lay outside the gene matches. Germline assignment: CDR1 SGHTA and CDR2 FQGTGA. The CDR3 has 15 amino acids. This CDR3 is CASSPSGGGGETQYF. CDR3 DNA sequence: TGTGCCAGCAGCCCGAGCGGGGGCGGTGGGGAGACCCAGTACTTC.

The genes are TRBV6-5 and TRBJ2-5, with 9 bases that match TRBD2. Germline values: CDR1 MNHEY, CDR2 SVGAGI. The length of the CDR3 is 15 residues. V lost 11 bases to trimming and J lost 2 bases; unmatched junction nucleotides: 12. CDR3 DNA sequence: TGTGCCGTGTTTGCCCTGCTAGCGGGACAAGAGACCCAGTACTTC. This translates into CAVFALLAGQETQYF.

This chain joins TRBV9 and TRBJ2-7; weak D call: TRBD1 (6 bases). The CDR3 runs to 13 residues. The ends were cut back, 0 bases at V and 7 bases at J, with 11 bases in the middle. Germline values: CDR1 SGDLS, CDR2 YYNGEE. CDR3 bases: TGTGCCAGCAGCGTAGGACATACAGGGGAGCAGTACTTC. Its protein product is CASSVGHTGEQYF. The full variable domain, in which reference TRBV9 and TRBJ2-7 provide the parts outside the CDR3, is DSGVTQTPKHLITATGQRVTLRCSPRSGDLSVYWYQQSLDQGLQFLIQYYNGEERAKGNILERFSAQQFPDLHSELNLSSLELGDSALYFCASSVGHTGEQYFGPGTRLTVT.

The chain joins TRBV2 to TRBJ2-5; TRBD1 matches 9 bases. The germline CDR1 and CDR2 sequences are SNHLY and FYNNEI. The junction had 7 bases not matched to a gene; V was cut back by 6 bases and J by 2 bases. The CDR3 length is 15 residues. The chain's CDR3 is CASSADRGHQETQYF. In DNA form, the CDR3 reads TGTGCCAGCAGCGCGGACAGGGGACATCAAGAGACCCAGTACTTC.

The CDR3 DNA sequence: TGCGCCAGCAGCCGCCAAGGATCGGGGTCTGAGCAGTTCTTC. Residues: CASSRQGSGSEQFF. This chain joins TRBV4-1 and TRBJ2-1; D possibly corresponds to TRBD2 (5 bases). Per the germline V gene, CDR1 is MGHRA and CDR2 is YSYEKL. V shed 4 bases and J shed 9 bases, with 16 bases lying between them. The CDR3 runs 14 residues.

CDR3 in amino acids: CASSLGGRARNEQFF. CDR3 coding DNA: TGTGCCAGCAGCTTAGGCGGGAGGGCCAGGAATGAGCAGTTCTTC. The V gene is TRBV5-8, the J gene TRBJ2-1; 9 bases agree with TRBD2. J gave up 7 bases and V 2 bases, and 7 bases lay outside the gene matches. This CDR3 has 15 residues. CDR1 is SGHTS and CDR2 is YDEGEE in the germline V gene.

The chain has TRBV27 and TRBJ1-6, with 7 bases matching TRBD1. V dropped 6 bases and J dropped 8; count of bases not matched to a gene: 4. Germline V gives CDR1 MNHEY, CDR2 SMNVEV (reference sequence). The CDR3 length is 13 residues. The CDR3 nucleotides are TGTGCCAGCAGCGACAGGGAGTATTCACCCCTCCACTTT. Translation gives CASSDREYSPLHF.

V and J are TRBV6-5 and TRBJ1-1; no clear D. The CDR3 has 13 residues. The germline V gene has CDR1 MNHEY and CDR2 SVGAGI. Deletions cut 8 bases from V and 3 bases from J, with 13 bases between. In DNA form, the CDR3 reads TGTGCCAGCGGAGACGGCCCCCACACTGAAGCTTTCTTT. Encoded protein: CASGDGPHTEAFF.

The rearrangement links TRBV6-6 to TRBJ1-5; D gene ambiguous. The CDR3 covers 13 residues. Looked up from germline, CDR1 is MNHNY and CDR2 is SVGAGI (reference sequence). The germline V and J ends were trimmed by 5 bases and 7 bases, with 12 bases remaining between them. The DNA for the CDR3 is TGTGCCAGCAGTATAACAGTGGAACAGCCCCAGCATTTT. This encodes CASSITVEQPQHF.

The rearrangement uses TRBV7-9 and TRBJ2-1; D not resolved. The germline V gene encodes CDR1 SEHNR and CDR2 FQNEAQ (reference sequence). This CDR3 is 13 amino acids long. The V end lost 1 base, the J end lost 9 bases, and 10 bases lay between the germline ends. Here the CDR3 DNA reads TGTGCCAGCAGCTTAGAGGTCAGGCCTGAGCAGTTCTTC. As protein: CASSLEVRPEQFF.

This clone was counted a single time. This chain links TRBV6-4 with TRBJ1-1; TRBD1 aligns across 7 bases. J lost 4 bases, V lost 2 bases, and 4 bases had no gene match. This CDR3 is built from 14 residues. Germline V gene lookup returns CDR1 MRHNA and CDR2 SNTAGT. CDR3 DNA: TGTGCCAGCAGTGACGGGGGACAGAGCACTGAAGCTTTCTTT. It yields the protein CASSDGGQSTEAFF.

V usage is TRBV6-1 and J usage is TRBJ1-2, with D possibly TRBD1 on 6 matching bases. Germline V CDR1 and CDR2: MNHNS, SASEGT. This CDR3 is 14 amino acids long. V was trimmed by 0 bases and J by 5 bases, leaving 10 bases between them. CDR3 sequence: CASSEAGGAYGYTF. The DNA for the CDR3 is TGTGCCAGCAGTGAAGCAGGGGGGGCTTATGGCTACACCTTC.

This clone occurred once. The chain couples TRBV4-1 to TRBJ2-5; 8 bases fit TRBD2. CDR1 is MGHRA and CDR2 is YSYEKL in the germline V gene. The CDR3 extends over 14 amino acids. V lost 1 base, J lost 4 bases, and 2 bases stayed unmatched. The CDR3: CASSQVGGGETQYF. The CDR3 DNA reads TGCGCCAGCAGCCAAGTCGGGGGGGGAGAGACCCAGTACTTC.

The J gene is TRBJ1-2, the V gene TRBV11-1, with 9 bases identical to TRBD1. Germline trimming cut 5 bases from V and 8 bases from J; bases unmatched to any gene: 12. The germline CDR1 and CDR2 sequences are SGHAT and FQDESV (reference sequence). The CDR3 length is 15 residues. CDR3 in DNA: TGTGCCAGCAGCGCAACCGGGACAGGGAGAAGAGGCTACACCTTC. This codes for CASSATGTGRRGYTF. Using reference TRBV11-1 and TRBJ1-2 for the parts outside the CDR3, the full variable domain is EAEVAQSPRYKITEKSQAVAFWCDPISGHATLYWYRQILGQGPELLVQFQDESVVDDSQLPKDRFSAERLKGVDSTLKIQPAELGDSAMYLCASSATGTGRRGYTFGSGTRLTVV.

This rearrangement joins TRBV19 to TRBJ1-1; D unclear. CDR1 LNHDA and CDR2 SQIVND come from the germline V gene (reference sequence). There are 14 residues in the CDR3. The V gene lost 5 bases and the J gene lost 6 bases, with 16 bases spanning the gap. As DNA, the CDR3 is TGTGCCAGTAGTTTTCGAGGGTACTTCGCTGAAGCTTTCTTT. Protein sequence: CASSFRGYFAEAFF.

The J gene is TRBJ2-1, the V gene TRBV2, with D unresolved. Per germline, CDR1 SNHLY and CDR2 FYNNEI. Trimming removed 4 bases from V and 1 base from J, with 17 bases in between. The CDR3 sequence is 17 residues long. CDR3 sequence (DNA): TGTGCCAGCAGTGTGTCTGGGTTGAGACAATCCTACAATGAGCAGTTCTTC. This encodes CASSVSGLRQSYNEQFF. Filled out from reference TRBV2 and TRBJ2-1, the complete variable domain reads EPEVTQTPSHQVTQMGQEVILRCVPISNHLYFYWYRQILGQKVEFLVSFYNNEISEKSEIFDDQFSVERPDGSNFTLKIRSTKLEDSAMYFCASSVSGLRQSYNEQFFGPGTRLTVL.

The chain links TRBV15 to TRBJ2-1; 8 positions agree with TRBD2. Germline lookup yields CDR1 LNHNV and CDR2 YYDKDF (reference sequence). The CDR3 has 16 residues. The ends lost 5 bases at V and 8 bases at J; junction bases unmatched: 14. The CDR3 nucleotides read TGTGCCACCAGCGCCGTCGTGAGCGGGGGTTGGGATGAGCAGTTCTTC. Translated: CATSAVVSGGWDEQFF.

The chain has TRBV13 and TRBJ2-5; possibly TRBD2 for D (6 bases). V dropped 1 base and J dropped 3 bases, with 12 bases sitting between them. This CDR3 spans 15 amino acids. Germline CDR1 and CDR2: PRHDT and FYEKMQ (reference sequence). CDR3 DNA sequence: TGTGCCAGCAGCTTAGTCTGGCGGGGAGAAGAGACCCAGTACTTC. Protein: CASSLVWRGEETQYF.

A remark on this clone: Additional DNA sequences in this sample encode the identical CDR3. This chain uses TRBV11-2 with TRBJ2-7; 12 bases are a match to TRBD1. Germline-derived CDR1 and CDR2 are SGHAT and FQNNGV. CDR3 size: 17 residues. The J segment lost 0 bases and the V segment lost 5 bases, leaving 8 bases of the junction unmatched. CDR3 nucleotide sequence: TGTGCCAGCAGCCTCGGGACAGGGGGCATTAGCTCCTACGAGCAGTACTTC. It specifies CASSLGTGGISSYEQYF. Based on the CDR3 plus reference TRBV11-2 and TRBJ2-7, the full variable domain is EAGVAQSPRYKIIEKRQSVAFWCNPISGHATLYWYQQILGQGPKLLIQFQNNGVVDDSQLPKDRFSAERLKGVDSTLKIQPAKLEDSAVYLCASSLGTGGISSYEQYFGPGTRLTVT.

The gene calls are TRBV7-2 and TRBJ2-5; 7 bases line up with TRBD2. The CDR3 length is 15 residues. From germline, CDR1 is SGHTA and CDR2 FQGNSA. With 10 bases clipped from V and 9 bases from J, the junction kept 20 bases outside the gene matches. The CDR3 here is CATTTSGGSQVPQYF. The CDR3 DNA follows: TGTGCCACCACTACGTCGGGAGGATCCCAAGTTCCCCAGTACTTC.

The rearrangement joins TRBV18 to TRBJ2-3; 7 bases are shared with TRBD1. V trimming: 6 bases; J trimming: 2 bases; junction bases outside the gene matches: 11. CDR3 length equals 16 residues. The germline V gene encodes CDR1 KGHSH and CDR2 LQKENI. CDR3 sequence (DNA): TGTGCCAGCTCCGAGACAGGGATTCTATCCACAGATACGCAGTATTTT. Translated: CASSETGILSTDTQYF. Based on the CDR3 plus reference TRBV18 and TRBJ2-3, the full variable domain is NAGVMQNPRHLVRRRGQEARLRCSPMKGHSHVYWYRQLPEEGLKFMVYLQKENIIDESGMPKERFSAEFPKEGPSILRIQQVVRGDSAAYFCASSETGILSTDTQYFGPGTRLTVL.

The chain couples TRBV4-1 to TRBJ2-7; D might be TRBD1 (6 bases). The CDR3 contains 15 residues. Trimming cost V 5 bases and J 1 base, with 15 bases left between them. The germline CDR1 and CDR2 sequences are MGHRA and YSYEKL. The CDR3 nucleotides read TGCGCCAGCAGCTTCGAGAGGGGGATATCCTACGAGCAGTACTTC. Translating gives CASSFERGISYEQYF.

The V call is TRBV7-2, the J call TRBJ2-2; 7 bases align to TRBD1. Unmatched junction bases numbered 17, after V lost 10 bases and J lost 6 bases. This CDR3 region has 16 residues. Looked up from germline, CDR1 is SGHTA and CDR2 is FQGNSA. The CDR3 coding sequence is TGTGCCACACCACGTCAGGGGGTAACTGTCGCCGGGGAGCTGTTTTTT. It translates to CATPRQGVTVAGELFF.

The chain uses TRBV28 and TRBJ2-2, with 8 bases matching TRBD1. This CDR3 region has 15 residues. After removal of 3 bases from V and 4 bases from J, the junction contained 4 bases not matched to a gene. Germline assignment: CDR1 MDHEN and CDR2 SYDVKM. This chain's CDR3 is CASSLAGGVTGELFF. The CDR3 region has the DNA TGTGCCAGCAGTTTGGCAGGGGGCGTCACCGGGGAGCTGTTTTTT.

This chain uses TRBV30 with TRBJ1-2; TRBD1 agrees at 7 bases. The CDR3 covers 14 residues. Looked up from germline, CDR1 is GTSNPN and CDR2 is SVGIG (reference sequence). Trimming at V came to 5 bases and at J to 4 bases, leaving 10 bases not matched to a gene. The CDR3 sequence: CAWQPGQSGYGYTF. The CDR3 nucleotides read TGTGCCTGGCAACCGGGACAGTCTGGCTATGGCTACACCTTC.

V gene TRBV7-2 combines with J gene TRBJ2-4; 8 nucleotides align to TRBD2. The CDR3 length is 16 residues. Germline V gene data show CDR1 as SGHTA and CDR2 as FQGNSA. Trimming at V came to 2 bases and at J to 3 bases, leaving 6 bases not matched to a gene. In DNA, the CDR3 is TGTGCCAGCAGCTTATCGGGGGGGTGGGGCAAAAACATTCAGTACTTC. Translating gives CASSLSGGWGKNIQYF.

V gene TRBV15 combines with J gene TRBJ1-5; 7 nucleotides align to TRBD1. With V trimmed by 2 bases and J by 0 bases, 7 bases remained unmatched. The germline V gene has CDR1 LNHNV and CDR2 YYDKDF (reference sequence). The CDR3 spans 17 residues. As DNA, the CDR3 is TGTGCCACCAGCAGACCGACAGGGACCTATAGCAATCAGCCCCAGCATTTT. Encoded protein: CATSRPTGTYSNQPQHF.